This T cell receptor beta chain was sequenced during a study of control samples from healthy donors and cancer patients (TCRdb year 2020). The method was the immunoSEQ multiplex PCR assay. In its TCRdb copy, this immuneACCESS table keeps in-frame sequences only and misses some clones. Where compared with another copy, unresolved V genes explain less than half of these, and the others have no known cause. This sample's records show approximately 190,000 clones. Roughly 2% of the sample belongs to the ten largest clones. Notes on this clone: The antigen it recognizes is unknown.

Measured from the cysteine to the phenylalanine, the CDR3 is 12 residues long. Left in the record is the CDR3 DNA by itself, 36 bases read in frame from the first base. Trimming removed 4 bases from V and 10 bases from J, leaving 10 bases between the germline ends. Via the germline V gene, CDR1 is LGHNA and CDR2 YNFKEQ. The sequenced sample was blood. The chain is assembled from TRBV4-2 and TRBJ1-4; a tentative D call is TRBD1 (6 bases match). The source of this sequence is a young woman in good health. This receptor carries the CDR3 CASSPGEGKLFF. The nucleotide sequence is given as TGTGCCAGCAGCCCAGGGGAGGGAAAACTGTTTTTT.